These T cell receptor beta chains were read from a single sample in a study of blood T cell repertoires in COVID-19. The table came from immunoSEQ multiplex PCR; TCRdb's copy has only in-frame clones and leaves some out. The sample carries 85,000 to 130,000 clones, roughly nine tenths recorded once. Input material: peripheral blood. These receptors originate from a human donor in a cohort sampled during active COVID-19. CDR3s include the opening cysteine and the closing phenylalanine or tryptophan. Each record gives: clone size, D gene, V gene, J gene, CDR3 length, CDR3 DNA, CDR3 protein. D genes are given only for firm matches. For some rows the clone size is stated as once, few or many, or as a class when expanded; others skip it.

size: NA
D: NA
V: TRBV14
J: TRBJ1-4
length: 13
DNA: TGTGCCAGCAGCCAAGAGTCCGGCGGAAAACTGTTTTTT
CDR3: CASSQESGGKLFF

size: NA
D: TRBD1
V: TRBV19
J: TRBJ2-6
length: 20
DNA: TGTGCCAGTAGCCGTTTTAGAGGGGGCCTACTTAGCTCTGGGGCCAACGTCCTGACTTTC
CDR3: CASSRFRGGLLSSGANVLTF

size: NA
D: NA
V: TRBV5-1
J: TRBJ2-6
length: 17
DNA: TGCGCCAGCAAACAAAACAGGGTAATTTACGGGGCCAACGTCCTGACTTTC
CDR3: CASKQNRVIYGANVLTF

size: NA
D: TRBD2
V: TRBV2
J: TRBJ2-5
length: 15
DNA: TGTGCCAGCAAGCCGGGACTAGCGGGACAAGAGACCCAGTACTTC
CDR3: CASKPGLAGQETQYF

size: NA
D: NA
V: TRBV5-1
J: TRBJ2-1
length: 12
DNA: TGCGCCAGCAGCTTTTCCGGGAATGAGCAGTTCTTC
CDR3: CASSFSGNEQFF

size: NA
D: TRBD1
V: TRBV4-3
J: TRBJ1-6
length: 14
DNA: TGCGCCAGCAGCCCGGACAGGGTGGATTCACCCCTCCACTTT
CDR3: CASSPDRVDSPLHF

size: NA
D: NA
V: TRBV6-1
J: TRBJ1-1
length: 15
DNA: TGTGCCAGCAGTGATAGCGGGGACCCGAACACTGAAGCTTTCTTT
CDR3: CASSDSGDPNTEAFF

size: once
D: NA
V: TRBV19
J: TRBJ2-2
length: 14
DNA: TGTGCCAGTAGCCAAAGGGACTACACCGGGGAGCTGTTTTTT
CDR3: CASSQRDYTGELFF

size: NA
D: TRBD1
V: TRBV6-1
J: TRBJ1-5
length: 20
DNA: TGTGCCAGCAGTGTTCGATTGACGGGGACAGATCTCCTGGAGTTCGAGCCCCAGCATTTT
CDR3: CASSVRLTGTDLLEFEPQHF

size: NA
D: TRBD2
V: TRBV5-6
J: TRBJ2-5
length: 14
DNA: TGTGCCAGCAGCCTATTAGCGGGGCAAGAGACCCAGTACTTC
CDR3: CASSLLAGQETQYF

size: NA
D: NA
V: TRBV19
J: TRBJ2-1
length: 15
DNA: TGTGCCAGTAGTATCGGCCTCGGGGTAGGCAATGAGCAGTTCTTC
CDR3: CASSIGLGVGNEQFF

size: NA
D: NA
V: TRBV28
J: TRBJ1-5
length: 13
DNA: TGTGCCAGCAAGGGGGTCAGTAATCAGCCCCAGCATTTT
CDR3: CASKGVSNQPQHF

size: NA
D: NA
V: TRBV11-3
J: TRBJ1-1
length: 19
DNA: TGTGCCAGCAGCTTAGGTAGGTATTCCGGGACACCCTTTGGCGGTGAAGCTTTCTTT
CDR3: CASSLGRYSGTPFGGEAFF

size: NA
D: NA
V: TRBV9
J: TRBJ2-7
length: 14
DNA: TGTGCCAGCAGCCCCCGGGACTCCCTCTACGAGCAGTACTTC
CDR3: CASSPRDSLYEQYF

size: once
D: NA
V: TRBV9
J: TRBJ2-1
length: 15
DNA: TGTGCCAGCAGCGTAGAGAGCGGCTCCTACAATGAGCAGTTCTTC
CDR3: CASSVESGSYNEQFF

size: NA
D: NA
V: TRBV4-1
J: TRBJ1-1
length: 14
DNA: TGCGCCAGCAGTCAGGGACTTATGAACACTGAAGCTTTCTTT
CDR3: CASSQGLMNTEAFF

size: NA
D: TRBD2
V: TRBV4-3
J: TRBJ2-5
length: 16
DNA: TGCGCCAGCAGCCAGGAGAGGCTAGCGGGAGAAGAGACCCAGTACTTC
CDR3: CASSQERLAGEETQYF

size: NA
D: NA
V: TRBV11-2
J: TRBJ2-5
length: 17
DNA: TGTGCCAGCAGCTTAGAAACCCCGGGGTGGAGATACGAGACCCAGTACTTC
CDR3: CASSLETPGWRYETQYF

size: NA
D: TRBD1
V: TRBV6-5
J: TRBJ1-1
length: 14
DNA: TGTGCCAGCATGAGGACAGGGGGGAACACTGAAGCTTTCTTT
CDR3: CASMRTGGNTEAFF

size: NA
D: NA
V: TRBV7-9
J: TRBJ1-1
length: 13
DNA: TGTGCCAGCAGACCGGACACGAACACTGAAGCTTTCTTT
CDR3: CASRPDTNTEAFF

size: NA
D: NA
V: TRBV19
J: TRBJ2-2
length: 14
DNA: TGTGCCAGTAGTATTAAGGCAGGCACCGGGGAGCTGTTTTTT
CDR3: CASSIKAGTGELFF

size: few
D: NA
V: TRBV19
J: TRBJ1-3
length: 13
DNA: TGTGCCATATCCCAGGGTCTCGGAAACACCATATATTTT
CDR3: CAISQGLGNTIYF

size: NA
D: TRBD1
V: TRBV30
J: TRBJ2-7
length: 13
DNA: TGTGCCTGGAACCGGGACAGTTCCGGCGAGCAGTACTTC
CDR3: CAWNRDSSGEQYF

size: NA
D: TRBD2
V: TRBV3-1/TRBV3-2
J: TRBJ2-5
length: 16
DNA: TGTGCCAGCAGCCAAGTAGGGTCTAGCGGGGAAGAGACCCAGTACTTC
CDR3: CASSQVGSSGEETQYF

size: NA
D: NA
V: TRBV18
J: TRBJ2-3
length: 15
DNA: TGTGCCAGCGCCGGGGGGCCCTCCCCCACAGATACGCAGTATTTT
CDR3: CASAGGPSPTDTQYF

size: NA
D: NA
V: TRBV5-6
J: TRBJ2-1
length: 11
DNA: TGTGCCAGCAGCACAGGGTTTGAGCAGTTCTTC
CDR3: CASSTGFEQFF

size: NA
D: NA
V: TRBV25-1
J: TRBJ2-7
length: 14
DNA: TGTGCCAGCAGTCAACAGGGTCTTTCCTACGAGCAGTACTTC
CDR3: CASSQQGLSYEQYF

size: NA
D: NA
V: TRBV27
J: TRBJ2-3
length: 16
DNA: TGTGCCAGCAGTTTATCGATTTCGGGATACACAGATACGCAGTATTTT
CDR3: CASSLSISGYTDTQYF

size: NA
D: TRBD2
V: TRBV7-2
J: TRBJ2-7
length: 16
DNA: TGTGCCAGCAGCTTAGTAGCGGGAGGGCCCTACAACGAGCAGTACTTC
CDR3: CASSLVAGGPYNEQYF

size: NA
D: NA
V: TRBV6-5
J: TRBJ1-1
length: 14
DNA: TGTGCCAGCAAGGTTTTCTTAGGGGGCACTGAAGCTTTCTTT
CDR3: CASKVFLGGTEAFF

size: NA
D: TRBD2
V: TRBV5-1
J: TRBJ2-5
length: 16
DNA: TGCGCCAGCAGCTCAGGACTAGCGGGGGGGCGAGAGACCCAGTACTTC
CDR3: CASSSGLAGGRETQYF

size: NA
D: NA
V: TRBV3-1/TRBV3-2
J: TRBJ1-1
length: 12
DNA: TGTGCCAGCAGCCATGGGGGCACAGAAGCTTTCTTT
CDR3: CASSHGGTEAFF

size: NA
D: TRBD2
V: TRBV27
J: TRBJ2-1
length: 14
DNA: TGTGCCAGCAGACTAGCGGGAGGCCACAATGAGCAGTTCTTC
CDR3: CASRLAGGHNEQFF

size: NA
D: NA
V: TRBV13
J: TRBJ1-1
length: 13
DNA: TGTGCCAGCAGCCCCCCCACCGGCACTGAAGCTTTCTTT
CDR3: CASSPPTGTEAFF

size: NA
D: NA
V: TRBV4-1
J: TRBJ1-3
length: 15
DNA: TGCGCCAGCAGCCAAGATCGCGGGGCATGGGACACCATATATTTT
CDR3: CASSQDRGAWDTIYF

size: NA
D: NA
V: TRBV6-5
J: TRBJ1-2
length: 14
DNA: TGTGCCAGCAGTCCCCTTTCCGGGTACTATGGCTACACCTTC
CDR3: CASSPLSGYYGYTF

size: NA
D: NA
V: TRBV12-3/TRBV12-4
J: TRBJ2-5
length: 13
DNA: TGTGCCAGCAGTTGGAGTCCGACCGGGGCCCAGTACTTC
CDR3: CASSWSPTGAQYF

size: NA
D: NA
V: TRBV6-5
J: TRBJ2-1
length: 15
DNA: TGTGCCAGCAGCCTTGAGGGCAGTACCTACAATGAGCAGTTCTTC
CDR3: CASSLEGSTYNEQFF

size: NA
D: NA
V: TRBV21-1
J: TRBJ1-1
length: 16
DNA: TGTGCCAACCACCCGTATGCGACAACGAAAAACACTGAAGCTTTCTTT
CDR3: CANHPYATTKNTEAFF

size: NA
D: NA
V: TRBV27
J: TRBJ1-1
length: 15
DNA: TGTGCCACCTCCATGGGGCAGGGCTTGAACACTGAAGCTTTCTTT
CDR3: CATSMGQGLNTEAFF

size: NA
D: NA
V: TRBV6-2/TRBV6-3
J: TRBJ2-3
length: 15
DNA: TGTGCCAGCAGTTACGGGAGTCGGGGCACAGATACGCAGTATTTT
CDR3: CASSYGSRGTDTQYF

size: NA
D: TRBD1
V: TRBV7-2
J: TRBJ2-1
length: 17
DNA: TGTGCCAGCAGCTTAGTTTGGGGGACAGGGAGGGCAGGTGAGCAGTTCTTC
CDR3: CASSLVWGTGRAGEQFF

size: once
D: TRBD2
V: TRBV7-8
J: TRBJ2-3
length: 18
DNA: TGTGCCAGCAGCTTGCGAATCGGACTAGCTTCTAGCACAGATACGCAGTATTTT
CDR3: CASSLRIGLASSTDTQYF

size: NA
D: TRBD1
V: TRBV19
J: TRBJ2-7
length: 15
DNA: TGTGCCAGTAGTACTTGGACAGGGAGTCTCTACGAGCAGTACTTC
CDR3: CASSTWTGSLYEQYF

size: NA
D: NA
V: TRBV5-6
J: TRBJ2-7
length: 14
DNA: TGTGCCAGCAGCTTGGGGCAGGTGGCCTACGAGCAGTACTTC
CDR3: CASSLGQVAYEQYF

size: NA
D: NA
V: TRBV18
J: TRBJ2-7
length: 13
DNA: TGTGCCAGCTCTCGGGACACCCTCTACGAGCAGTACTTC
CDR3: CASSRDTLYEQYF

size: NA
D: TRBD2
V: TRBV19
J: TRBJ2-7
length: 15
DNA: TGTGCCAGTAGCCCCACTAGCGGGAGCAATAGCGAGCAGTACTTC
CDR3: CASSPTSGSNSEQYF

size: NA
D: TRBD2
V: TRBV5-1
J: TRBJ2-5
length: 13
DNA: TGCGCCAGCACCCAGCGGGAGGGCCAAACCCAGTACTTC
CDR3: CASTQREGQTQYF

size: NA
D: TRBD2
V: TRBV29-1
J: TRBJ2-3
length: 13
DNA: TGCAGCGTGGCTGGGAGGGGAGGTGATACGCAGTATTTT
CDR3: CSVAGRGGDTQYF

size: NA
D: NA
V: TRBV5-1
J: TRBJ2-3
length: 13
DNA: TGCGCCAGCAGGAAGGCGGCCACAGATACGCAGTATTTT
CDR3: CASRKAATDTQYF

size: NA
D: TRBD1
V: TRBV7-9
J: TRBJ2-7
length: 17
DNA: TGTGCCAGCAGTATAGACTTGGGACAGCATTTGCTCTACGAGCAGTACTTC
CDR3: CASSIDLGQHLLYEQYF

size: NA
D: NA
V: TRBV6-6
J: TRBJ1-3
length: 13
DNA: TGTGCCAGCCGGGGGGGATCCGGAAACACCATATATTTT
CDR3: CASRGGSGNTIYF

size: once
D: NA
V: TRBV28
J: TRBJ2-1
length: 14
DNA: TGTGCCAGCAGTTTTCCCGGGAGCACCAATGAGCAGTTCTTC
CDR3: CASSFPGSTNEQFF

size: once
D: TRBD2
V: TRBV7-6
J: TRBJ2-2
length: 17
DNA: TGTGCCAGCAGCGCCCGAGCTAGCGGGATAAGTACCGGGGAGCTGTTTTTT
CDR3: CASSARASGISTGELFF

size: NA
D: NA
V: TRBV28
J: TRBJ2-1
length: 11
DNA: TGTGCCAGCAGTCCCGGGAATGAGCAGTTCTTC
CDR3: CASSPGNEQFF

size: NA
D: NA
V: TRBV5-1
J: TRBJ1-2
length: 18
DNA: TGCGCCAGCAGCCACCGCTCAGGGGCGACCGCCTATAACTATGGCTACACCTTC
CDR3: CASSHRSGATAYNYGYTF

size: once
D: NA
V: TRBV3-1/TRBV3-2
J: TRBJ1-2
length: 15
DNA: TGTGCCAGCAGCCAAGATAACGGCGGGAACTATGGCTACACCTTC
CDR3: CASSQDNGGNYGYTF

size: once
D: TRBD2
V: TRBV27
J: TRBJ2-5
length: 16
DNA: TGTGCCAGCAGTTTATCGTCAGGTGCGGGAGTGGAGACCCAGTACTTC
CDR3: CASSLSSGAGVETQYF

size: NA
D: TRBD1
V: TRBV9
J: TRBJ2-6
length: 18
DNA: TGTGCCAGCAGCCTGGGGACAGCGGCGCTTTTCGGGGCCAACGTCCTGACTTTC
CDR3: CASSLGTAALFGANVLTF